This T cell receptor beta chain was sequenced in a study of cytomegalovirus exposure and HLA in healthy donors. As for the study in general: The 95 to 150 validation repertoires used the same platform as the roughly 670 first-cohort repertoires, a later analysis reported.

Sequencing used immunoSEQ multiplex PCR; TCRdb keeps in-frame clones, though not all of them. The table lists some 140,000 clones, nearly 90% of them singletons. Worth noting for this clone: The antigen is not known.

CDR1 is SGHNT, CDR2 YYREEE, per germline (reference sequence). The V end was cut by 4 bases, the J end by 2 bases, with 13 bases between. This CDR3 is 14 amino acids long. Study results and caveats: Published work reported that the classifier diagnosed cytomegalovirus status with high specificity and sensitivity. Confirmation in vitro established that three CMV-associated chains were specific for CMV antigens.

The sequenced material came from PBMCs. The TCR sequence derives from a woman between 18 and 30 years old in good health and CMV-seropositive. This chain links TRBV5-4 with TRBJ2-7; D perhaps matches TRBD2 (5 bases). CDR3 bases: TGTGCCAGCAGCCCTCAGCGGAACCCCTACGAGCAGTACTTC. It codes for CASSPQRNPYEQYF. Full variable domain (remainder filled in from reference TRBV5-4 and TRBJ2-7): ETGVTQSPTHLIKTRGQQVTLRCSSQSGHNTVSWYQQALGQGPQFIFQYYREEENGRGNFPPRFSGLQFPNYSSELNVNALELDDSALYLCASSPQRNPYEQYFGPGTRLTVT.